The clone carrying this T cell receptor beta chain was found many times. The target antigen is unknown. This entry comes from a study of T cell repertoires in cytomegalovirus infection. Study information: Indications of both CMV infection and matching HLA type were provided by public TCR beta signatures. The study's findings and limits: CMV-specific HLA-C-restricted TCR beta clonotypes dominated the ex vivo response.

The CDR3 sequence is 12 residues long. The germline CDR1 and CDR2 sequences are MGHDK and SYGVNS. V trimming: 6 bases; J trimming: 6 bases; junction bases outside the gene matches: 5. TCRdb called the reads again in MiXCR, with one record for every CDR3 protein. The sample yields 300,000 or so distinct CDR3 sequences, about 25% seen once. This TCR was recovered from a human donor in good health (CMV status not recorded). Some clones in this sample may be carry-over from other donors' samples. The sample consisted of PBMCs. The genes are TRBV25-1 and TRBJ2-7; 7 nucleotides match TRBD2. The CDR3 coding sequence is TGTGCCAGCAGCGGACTAGTGCGCGAGCAGTACTTC. It specifies CASSGLVREQYF.